The 21 T cell receptor beta chains listed next were all sequenced from one sample in a study of radiation and T cells in renal cell carcinoma. Clones were sequenced by immunoSEQ multiplex PCR, and TCRdb holds only the in-frame ones, with some missing. The sample shows about 140,000 clones, around 78% of them seen only once. Time point described: baseline pretreatment blood. Documented treatment: 15 Gy SBRT to primary tumor, nephrectomy 4 weeks later. The specimen was blood, collected from a patient whose treatment included radiotherapy and nephrectomy. These receptors were taken from a woman in her forties or fifties with renal cell carcinoma.

This chain uses TRBV6-1 with TRBJ1-1; TRBD1 aligns across 7 bases. This CDR3 is 15 amino acids long. V was clipped by 4 bases and J by 1 base; unmatched bases: 6. The germline CDR1 and CDR2 sequences are MNHNS and SASEGT. The CDR3 DNA reads as TGTGCCAGCAGTGGACCCGGGACAGCGAACACTGAAGCTTTCTTT. Translating gives CASSGPGTANTEAFF.

The V call is TRBV5-1, the J call TRBJ2-7, with 9 nucleotides matching TRBD2. The CDR3 loop spans 15 amino acids. V was clipped by 0 bases and J by 4 bases; unmatched bases: 5. Per germline, CDR1 SGHRS and CDR2 YFSETQ. The CDR3 loop is CASSLAGAGGYEQYF. The DNA of the CDR3 is TGCGCCAGCAGCTTGGCCGGGGCGGGAGGGTACGAGCAGTACTTC.

The V and J genes are TRBV7-2 and TRBJ2-7, with TRBD2 matching over 9 bases. This CDR3 is built from 14 residues. Germline V gene lookup returns CDR1 SGHTA and CDR2 FQGNSA. V lost 1 base to trimming and J lost 4 bases; unmatched junction nucleotides: 2. CDR3 amino acids: CASSLGLADYEQYF. As DNA, the CDR3 is TGTGCCAGCAGCTTAGGACTAGCGGATTACGAGCAGTACTTC.

The V and J genes are TRBV27 and TRBJ2-5; the D gene is possibly TRBD1 (6 bases). Looked up from germline, CDR1 is MNHEY and CDR2 is SMNVEV (reference sequence). V lost 2 bases and J 2 bases, leaving 12 bases between the germline ends. The CDR3 runs 15 residues. The CDR3 nucleotides are TGTGCCAGCAGTTTAGGGCAGGGGTATCAAGAGACCCAGTACTTC. Translating gives CASSLGQGYQETQYF.

The chain couples TRBV5-6 to TRBJ2-2; D is possibly TRBD1 (6 bases). The CDR3 is 14 amino acids. CDR1 is SGHDT, CDR2 YYEEEE, per germline. V lost 2 bases to trimming and J lost 6 bases, with 11 bases between them. CDR3 bases: TGTGCCAGCAGCTTAGGGGGAGTTGCCGGGGAGCTGTTTTTT. Translating gives CASSLGGVAGELFF. The complete variable domain, with remaining parts taken from reference TRBV5-6 and TRBJ2-2, reads DAGVTQSPTHLIKTRGQQVTLRCSPKSGHDTVSWYQQALGQGPQFIFQYYEEEERQRGNFPDRFSGHQFPNYSSELNVNALLLGDSALYLCASSLGGVAGELFFGEGSRLTVL.

The genes are TRBV2 and TRBJ1-1; D not resolved. Per the germline V gene, CDR1 is SNHLY and CDR2 is FYNNEI. V lost 9 bases, J lost 2 bases, and 13 bases lay in between. The CDR3 sequence is 13 residues long. The CDR3, as DNA: TGTGCCAGGAGTTTAGGAGCCAACACTGAAGCTTTCTTT. This translates into CARSLGANTEAFF. The full variable domain, its missing parts supplied by reference TRBV2 and TRBJ1-1, is EPEVTQTPSHQVTQMGQEVILRCVPISNHLYFYWYRQILGQKVEFLVSFYNNEISEKSEIFDDQFSVERPDGSNFTLKIRSTKLEDSAMYFCARSLGANTEAFFGQGTRLTVV.

The CDR3 DNA follows: TGTGCCAGCAGGGACAACACAGATACGCAGTATTTT. Residues: CASRDNTDTQYF. V and J are TRBV2 and TRBJ2-3, with D possibly TRBD1 on 5 matching bases. V was pared by 6 bases and J by 2 bases, with 6 bases between. CDR3 length equals 12 residues. Germline V gene data show CDR1 as SNHLY and CDR2 as FYNNEI.

The chain is built from TRBV19 and TRBJ2-2; the match to TRBD1 covers 7 bases. Germline values: CDR1 LNHDA, CDR2 SQIVND (reference sequence). J lost 0 bases, V lost 10 bases, and 8 bases had no gene match. This CDR3 spans 15 amino acids. The CDR3 here is CATQDRSANTGELFF. CDR3 DNA: TGTGCCACCCAGGACAGGAGCGCGAACACCGGGGAGCTGTTTTTT.

This chain joins TRBV9 and TRBJ2-3; TRBD2 matches at 14 bases. The CDR3 consists of 16 residues. Losses at the gene ends were 3 bases for V and 6 bases for J; bases not matched to a gene: 6. In germline, CDR1 is SGDLS, CDR2 YYNGEE. The CDR3 nucleotides read TGTGCCAGCAGCGCTTATCGGACTAGCGGGAGGGATACGCAGTATTTT. Its protein product is CASSAYRTSGRDTQYF. The full variable domain, its missing parts supplied by reference TRBV9 and TRBJ2-3, is DSGVTQTPKHLITATGQRVTLRCSPRSGDLSVYWYQQSLDQGLQFLIQYYNGEERAKGNILERFSAQQFPDLHSELNLSSLELGDSALYFCASSAYRTSGRDTQYFGPGTRLTVL.

This chain uses TRBV7-8 with TRBJ1-2; no clear D gene. Trimming took 5 bases from V and 4 from J, leaving 14 bases between them. Germline CDR1 and CDR2: SGHVS and FQNEAQ. There are 14 residues in the CDR3. The CDR3 sequence: CASSHRQSGYGYTF. The CDR3 nucleotides are TGTGCCAGCAGCCATCGCCAGTCTGGCTATGGCTACACCTTC. Using reference TRBV7-8 and TRBJ1-2 for the parts outside the CDR3, the full variable domain is GAGVSQSPRYKVAKRGQDVALRCDPISGHVSLFWYQQALGQGPEFLTYFQNEAQLDKSGLPSDRFFAERPEGSVSTLKIQRTQQEDSAVYLCASSHRQSGYGYTFGSGTRLTVV.

This chain uses TRBV7-9 with TRBJ2-7; 8 bases are a match to TRBD1. The CDR3 contains 14 residues. Trimming at V came to 5 bases and at J to 4 bases, leaving 7 bases not matched to a gene. The germline V gene has CDR1 SEHNR and CDR2 FQNEAQ (reference sequence). The CDR3 DNA is TGTGCCAGCAGCCTGGGGACAGGTGTGTACGAGCAGTACTTC. Translating it yields CASSLGTGVYEQYF.

J is TRBJ2-3 and V is TRBV7-2; D ambiguous. There are 13 residues in the CDR3. Trimming left V 5 bases short and J 4 bases short, with 10 bases between. Germline CDR1 and CDR2: SGHTA and FQGNSA. CDR3 region: CASSPDFPDTQYF. The DNA of the CDR3 is TGTGCCAGCAGCCCCGACTTCCCAGATACGCAGTATTTT.

This clone is a singleton in its sample. The chain recombines TRBV10-1 with TRBJ1-3; possibly TRBD1 for D (5 bases). The CDR3 is 13 amino acids. V was cut by 7 bases and J by 0 bases, with 7 bases left in between. Germline V lookup: CDR1 WNHNN, CDR2 SYGVQD (reference sequence). CDR3: CASTDSSGNTIYF. The DNA of the CDR3 is TGCGCCAGCACTGACAGCTCTGGAAACACCATATATTTT.

The chain employs TRBV5-4 and TRBJ1-1; TRBD1 might be the D (5 bases). In germline, CDR1 is SGHNT, CDR2 YYREEE (reference sequence). Trimming cost V 4 bases and J 1 base, with 14 bases left between them. CDR3 size: 15 residues. CDR3 coding DNA: TGTGCCAGCAGCCGTGGGATCGGGGGGAACACTGAAGCTTTCTTT. This codes for CASSRGIGGNTEAFF. Filled out from reference TRBV5-4 and TRBJ1-1, the complete variable domain reads ETGVTQSPTHLIKTRGQQVTLRCSSQSGHNTVSWYQQALGQGPQFIFQYYREEENGRGNFPPRFSGLQFPNYSSELNVNALELDDSALYLCASSRGIGGNTEAFFGQGTRLTVV.

The genes are TRBV2 and TRBJ1-2; 7 positions match TRBD1. CDR3 size: 13 residues. Germline V CDR1 and CDR2: SNHLY, FYNNEI. The trim removed 7 bases at V and 5 bases at J, leaving 7 bases unmatched. DNA of the CDR3: TGTGCCAGCATTTACGGGACAGATTATGGCTACACCTTC. Translation gives CASIYGTDYGYTF. Filled out from reference TRBV2 and TRBJ1-2, the complete variable domain reads EPEVTQTPSHQVTQMGQEVILRCVPISNHLYFYWYRQILGQKVEFLVSFYNNEISEKSEIFDDQFSVERPDGSNFTLKIRSTKLEDSAMYFCASIYGTDYGYTFGSGTRLTVV.

This clone has a handful of counts. The CDR3 protein is CACPTANTEAFF. For the CDR3, the DNA is TGTGCCTGCCCCACAGCGAACACTGAAGCTTTCTTT. V gene TRBV30 combines with J gene TRBJ1-1; D is ambiguous. The germline CDR1 and CDR2 sequences are GTSNPN and SVGIG (reference sequence). Trimming stripped 6 bases from V and 1 base from J, with 9 bases between. This CDR3 comprises 12 residues.

The gene calls are TRBV10-3 and TRBJ1-6, with a possible D match to TRBD1 (5 bases). The germline gives CDR1 ENHRY, CDR2 SYGVKD. The CDR3 runs to 17 residues. The V and J ends lost 0 bases and 10 bases respectively, with 19 bases between them. DNA for the CDR3: TGTGCCATCAGTGAGTCGACCGGTCAGGGAAATGACTCACCCCTCCACTTT. Its protein is CAISESTGQGNDSPLHF.

The table lists this clone with a count of one. The chain is built from TRBV25-1 and TRBJ1-1; D might be TRBD1 (5 bases). This CDR3 region has 12 residues. Germline-derived CDR1 and CDR2 are MGHDK and SYGVNS. The V end was cut by 6 bases, the J end by 3 bases, with 8 bases between. The CDR3 DNA reads as TGTGCCAGCAGAATACAGGACACTGAAGCTTTCTTT. Encoded protein: CASRIQDTEAFF. The full variable domain, with the rest looked up from reference TRBV25-1 and TRBJ1-1, is EADIYQTPRYLVIGTGKKITLECSQTMGHDKMYWYQQDPGMELHLIHYSYGVNSTEKGDLSSESTVSRIRTEHFPLTLESARPSHTSQYLCASRIQDTEAFFGQGTRLTVV.

With regard to this clone: Mismatch with germline at one junction end may stem from a read error. The chain is built from TRBV7-2 and TRBJ2-7, with 7 nucleotides matching TRBD1. Germline V CDR1 and CDR2: SGHTA, FQGNSA. The CDR3 contains 13 residues. CDR3 residues: CASSLGGRDSTKF. The CDR3 DNA sequence: TGTGCCAGCAGCTTAGGGGGCAGGGACAGCACAAAATTC.

The chain has TRBV19 and TRBJ1-6; 7 bases line up with TRBD1. V dropped 6 bases and J dropped 6; count of bases not matched to a gene: 8. The CDR3 is 15 residues long. Germline V CDR1 and CDR2: LNHDA, SQIVND (reference sequence). CDR3 amino acids: CASSRDRDSNSPLHF. The CDR3 DNA reads as TGTGCCAGTAGCCGCGACAGGGACTCTAATTCACCCCTCCACTTT.

This chain joins TRBV5-1 and TRBJ2-5, with D hard to call. CDR3 length equals 15 residues. From germline, CDR1 is SGHRS and CDR2 YFSETQ. V dropped 0 bases and J dropped 5 bases, with 14 bases sitting between them. The CDR3 DNA is TGCGCCAGCAGCTTGGCCTCGGTGGGTGGGGAGACCCAGTACTTC. It translates to CASSLASVGGETQYF.